These T cell receptor beta chains were read from a single sample in a study of CD8 T cells in ankylosing spondylitis. TCRdb analysed the 5' RACE reads with MiXCR anew, one entry per CDR3 protein. In the table there are fewer than 550,000 distinct CDR3 sequences, roughly 5% of which are singletons. The sequencing sample was made of blood, either unsorted or a sorted T cell fraction (not recorded which). These receptors were obtained from a male donor with ankylosing spondylitis. The CDR3 runs from the conserved cysteine through the conserved F or W. A D gene is named only where the DNA matches it firmly. Some rows have no size entry. The others give once, few or many, or a class for an expanded clone.

v_gene	d_gene	j_gene	abundance	CDR3aa	CDR3nt
TRBV11-2	-	TRBJ2-7	few	CASSLRRLGGGGSSYEQYF	TGTGCCAGCAGCTTAAGGCGGTTAGGAGGCGGGGGCTCCTCCTACGAGCAGTACTTC
TRBV5-1	TRBD2	TRBJ2-2	many	CASSPRTSGGRTGELFF	TGCGCCAGCAGCCCACGGACTAGCGGGGGGCGAACCGGGGAGCTGTTTTTT
TRBV20-1	-	TRBJ2-7	many	CSAPGPVYEQYF	TGCAGTGCTCCCGGACCGGTCTACGAGCAGTACTTC
TRBV5-1	-	TRBJ1-2	many	CASSFTGSYGYTF	TGCGCCAGCAGCTTCACGGGAAGCTATGGCTACACCTTC
TRBV4-1	TRBD1	TRBJ2-5	many	CASSRKRTGQETQYF	TGCGCCAGCAGCCGGAAGAGGACAGGCCAAGAGACCCAGTACTTC
TRBV29-1	-	TRBJ1-1	many	CSALRVNTEAFF	TGCAGCGCCCTCAGGGTGAACACTGAAGCTTTCTTT
TRBV10-3	-	TRBJ2-4	many	CAISESQGSKNIQYF	TGTGCCATCAGTGAGTCCCAGGGGTCCAAAAACATTCAGTACTTC
TRBV7-2	TRBD1	TRBJ2-7	many	CASSLGSGQGYEQYF	TGTGCCAGCAGCTTAGGTTCGGGACAGGGGTACGAGCAGTACTTC
TRBV5-1	-	TRBJ2-5	-	CASSLDETGGETQYF	TGCGCCAGCAGCTTGGATGAGACTGGGGGAGAGACCCAGTACTTC
TRBV28	-	TRBJ1-2	many	CASRPTGTPYGYTF	TGTGCCAGCAGACCGACCGGGACACCCTATGGCTACACCTTC
TRBV27	-	TRBJ2-1	few	CASSWLGGPSDEQFF	TGTGCCAGCAGTTGGCTGGGGGGGCCCTCGGATGAGCAGTTCTTC
TRBV20-1	-	TRBJ1-1	many	CSALRAGRNTEAFF	TGCAGTGCCTTAAGGGCAGGGAGGAACACTGAAGCTTTCTTT
TRBV5-1	-	TRBJ2-5	-	CASSPGNGDGKTQYF	TGCGCCAGCAGCCCCGGGAATGGGGACGGAAAGACCCAGTACTTC
TRBV7-2	-	TRBJ2-7	-	CASSLVHSGYEQYF	TGTGCCAGCAGCTTAGTGCATAGCGGCTACGAGCAGTACTTC
TRBV15	-	TRBJ2-3	many	CATSRAPQRRSTDTQYF	TGTGCCACCAGCAGAGCCCCCCAGCGGAGAAGCACAGATACGCAGTATTTT
TRBV12-3/TRBV12-4	TRBD2	TRBJ2-1	many	CASSPLAGALSYNEQFF	TGTGCCAGCAGCCCACTAGCGGGAGCCCTCTCCTACAATGAGCAGTTCTTC
TRBV5-1	TRBD2	TRBJ2-7	-	CASSRGLAGDFYEQYF	TGCGCCAGCAGCCGTGGACTAGCGGGAGATTTCTACGAGCAGTACTTC
TRBV4-1	TRBD1	TRBJ1-5	few	CASSDPGGSNQPQHF	TGCGCCAGCAGCGACCCAGGGGGAAGCAATCAGCCCCAGCATTTT
TRBV5-1	-	TRBJ1-6	many	CASSLEGGGNSPLHF	TGCGCCAGCAGCTTGGAAGGGGGTGGGAATTCACCCCTCCACTTT
TRBV20-1	-	TRBJ2-3	many	CSAPAAEEYTQYF	TGCAGTGCTCCCGCAGCGGAGGAATATACGCAGTATTTT